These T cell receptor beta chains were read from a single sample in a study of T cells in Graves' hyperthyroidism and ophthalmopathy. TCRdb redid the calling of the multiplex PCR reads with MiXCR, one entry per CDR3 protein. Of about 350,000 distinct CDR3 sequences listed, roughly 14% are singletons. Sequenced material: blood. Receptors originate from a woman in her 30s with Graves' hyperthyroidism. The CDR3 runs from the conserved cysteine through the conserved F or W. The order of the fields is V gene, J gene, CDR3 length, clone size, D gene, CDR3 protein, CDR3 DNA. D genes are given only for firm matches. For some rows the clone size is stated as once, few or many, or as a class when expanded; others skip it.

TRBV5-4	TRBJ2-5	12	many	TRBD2	CASSSGGGAQYF	TGTGCCAGCAGCTCAGGCGGGGGGGCCCAGTACTTC
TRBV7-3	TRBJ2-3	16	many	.	CASSLRPGGSTDTQYF	TGTGCCAGCAGCTTAAGGCCAGGGGGGAGCACAGATACGCAGTATTTT
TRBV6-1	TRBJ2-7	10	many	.	CASGAYEQYF	TGTGCCAGCGGGGCGTACGAGCAGTACTTC
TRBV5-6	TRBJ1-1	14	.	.	CASSPTGLRGEAFF	TGTGCCAGCAGCCCCACGGGCCTCCGGGGGGAAGCTTTCTTT
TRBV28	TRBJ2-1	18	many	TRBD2	CASSRGTSGRPSDNEQFF	TGTGCCAGCAGTAGAGGGACTAGCGGGAGGCCCTCGGACAATGAGCAGTTCTTC
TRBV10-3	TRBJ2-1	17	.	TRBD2	CAISESLREGIGNEQFF	TGTGCCATCAGTGAGTCTTTACGGGAGGGCATCGGCAATGAGCAGTTCTTC
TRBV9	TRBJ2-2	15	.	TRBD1	CASSAGTGATGELFF	TGTGCCAGCAGCGCCGGGACAGGGGCAACCGGGGAGCTGTTTTTT
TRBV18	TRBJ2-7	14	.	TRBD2	CASSPGGVLYEQYF	TGTGCCAGCTCACCTGGGGGGGTCCTCTACGAGCAGTACTTC
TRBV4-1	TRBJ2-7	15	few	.	CASSQDFPGPYEQYF	TGCGCCAGCAGCCAAGATTTTCCGGGGCCATACGAGCAGTACTTC
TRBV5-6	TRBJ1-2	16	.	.	CASSLGGIPFLDGYTF	TGTGCCAGCAGCTTGGGGGGTATCCCCTTTTTGGATGGCTACACCTTC
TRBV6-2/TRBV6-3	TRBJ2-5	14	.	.	CASSYSQGQETQYF	TGTGCCAGCAGTTACAGTCAGGGGCAAGAGACCCAGTACTTC
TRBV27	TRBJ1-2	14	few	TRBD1	CASSLSPGGIGYTF	TGTGCCAGCAGTTTATCACCAGGGGGAATAGGCTACACCTTC
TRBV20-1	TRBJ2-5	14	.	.	CSATPVRVQETQYF	TGCAGTGCGACCCCGGTTCGGGTCCAAGAGACCCAGTACTTC
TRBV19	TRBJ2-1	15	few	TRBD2	CASGARAAGVFGQFF	TGTGCCAGTGGGGCGAGGGCAGCGGGAGTCTTTGGGCAGTTCTTC
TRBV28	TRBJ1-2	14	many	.	CASSTPGPNYGYTF	TGTGCCAGCAGTACCCCAGGACCTAACTATGGCTACACCTTC
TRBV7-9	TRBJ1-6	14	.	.	CASSLVGDNSPLHF	TGTGCCAGCAGCTTAGTCGGAGATAATTCACCCCTCCACTTT
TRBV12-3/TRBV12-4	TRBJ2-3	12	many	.	CASLSRSDTQYF	TGTGCCAGCCTGTCCAGATCAGATACGCAGTATTTT
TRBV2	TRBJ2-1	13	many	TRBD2	CASTGGGGYEQFF	TGTGCCAGCACGGGGGGAGGTGGTTATGAGCAGTTCTTC
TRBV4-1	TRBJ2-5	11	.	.	CASNQSGTQYF	TGCGCCAGCAACCAAAGTGGGACCCAGTACTTC
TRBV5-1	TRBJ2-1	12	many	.	CASRLDGNEQFF	TGCGCCAGCCGACTCGATGGTAATGAGCAGTTCTTC
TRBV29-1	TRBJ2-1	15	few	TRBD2	CSAAEAAGGYNEQFF	TGCAGCGCCGCCGAGGCGGCGGGAGGTTATAATGAGCAGTTCTTC
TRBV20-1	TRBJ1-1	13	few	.	CSAPGTVNTEAFF	TGCAGTGCTCCCGGGACGGTGAACACTGAAGCTTTCTTT
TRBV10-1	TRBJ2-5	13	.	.	CASSRDLGETQYF	TGCGCCAGCAGCCGGGACTTGGGGGAGACCCAGTACTTC
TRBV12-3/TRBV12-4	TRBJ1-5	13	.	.	CASSLKQNQPQHF	TGTGCCAGCAGTTTGAAGCAGAATCAGCCCCAGCATTTT